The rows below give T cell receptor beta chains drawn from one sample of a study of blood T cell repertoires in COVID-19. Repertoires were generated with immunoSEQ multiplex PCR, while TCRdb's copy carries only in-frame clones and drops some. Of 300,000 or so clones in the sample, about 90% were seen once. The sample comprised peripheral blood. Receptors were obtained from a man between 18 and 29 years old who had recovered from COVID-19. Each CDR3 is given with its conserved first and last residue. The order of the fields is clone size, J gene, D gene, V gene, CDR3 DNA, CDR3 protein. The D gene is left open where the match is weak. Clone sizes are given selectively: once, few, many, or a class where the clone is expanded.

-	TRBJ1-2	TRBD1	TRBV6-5	TGTGCCAGCAGGGGGACAGTCGACAACTATGGCTACACCTTC	CASRGTVDNYGYTF
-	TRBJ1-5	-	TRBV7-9	TGTGCCAGCAGCTTAGCCCAGGGCGGTCAGCCCCAGCATTTT	CASSLAQGGQPQHF
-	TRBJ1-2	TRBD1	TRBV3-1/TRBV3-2	TGTGCCAGCAGCCCGGGGACAGGGGCTACCTATGGCTACACCTTC	CASSPGTGATYGYTF
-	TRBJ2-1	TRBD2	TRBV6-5	TGTGCCAGCAGTTCAAACCGGGGGGTCAATGAGCAGTTCTTC	CASSSNRGVNEQFF
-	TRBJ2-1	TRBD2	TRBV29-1	TGCAGCGTTGTCCGGCTAGCGGGAGGGACTGTACCCAATGAGCAGTTCTTC	CSVVRLAGGTVPNEQFF
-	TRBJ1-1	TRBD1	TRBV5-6	TGTGCCAGCAGCTTAAACCGGGACAGATTGAACACTGAAGCTTTCTTT	CASSLNRDRLNTEAFF
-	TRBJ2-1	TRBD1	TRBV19	TGTGCCAGTAGTCCATCGGACAGGGGTCATAATGAGCAGTTCTTC	CASSPSDRGHNEQFF
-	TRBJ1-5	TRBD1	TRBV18	TGTGCCAGCTCACCACCGGGTCAGGGGGCAGGACAGCCCCAGCATTTT	CASSPPGQGAGQPQHF
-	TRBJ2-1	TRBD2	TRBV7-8	TGTGCCAGCAGCTTAGTACTAGCGGGACGGGATGAGCAGTTCTTC	CASSLVLAGRDEQFF
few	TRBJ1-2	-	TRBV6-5	TGTGCCAGCAGCTCCGACAGGAACTATGGCTACACCTTC	CASSSDRNYGYTF
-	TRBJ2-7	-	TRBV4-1	TGCGCCAGCAGCCAAGACCAACAGTTGTTTGAGCAGTACTTC	CASSQDQQLFEQYF
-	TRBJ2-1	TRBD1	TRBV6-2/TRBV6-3	TGTGCCAGCAGTGCAGGGGGCGTCTGGTTCTTC	CASSAGGVWFF
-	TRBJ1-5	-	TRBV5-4	TGTGCCAGCAGCTTGCGGGGGGTCGGCAATCAGCCCCAGCATTTT	CASSLRGVGNQPQHF
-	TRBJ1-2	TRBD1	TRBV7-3	TGTGCCAGCAGCCCGGGACAGGCGGGGAACTATGGCTACACCTTC	CASSPGQAGNYGYTF
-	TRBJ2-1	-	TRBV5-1	TGCGCCAGCAGCTTGTTGACACTCGCCAATGAGCAGTTCTTC	CASSLLTLANEQFF
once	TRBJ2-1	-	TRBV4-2	TGTGCCAGCAGCCAAGATGCGGGAAAGCAGTTCTTC	CASSQDAGKQFF
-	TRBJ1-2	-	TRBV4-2	TGTGCCAGCAGCTCACAGAGATCTCTCGGTTATGGCTACACCTTC	CASSSQRSLGYGYTF
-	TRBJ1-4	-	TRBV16	TGTGCCAGCAGCCAAACGACAGCAACTAATGAAAAACTGTTTTTT	CASSQTTATNEKLFF
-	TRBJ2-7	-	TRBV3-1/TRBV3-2	TGTGCCAGCAGCCAAGTTGACAGGCCTATCTACGAGCAGTACTTC	CASSQVDRPIYEQYF
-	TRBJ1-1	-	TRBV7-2	TGTGCCAGCAGCTTAATCTATTTGGCTGAAGCTTTCTTT	CASSLIYLAEAFF
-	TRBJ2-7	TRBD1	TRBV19	TGTGCCAGCCTGGGACAGTTCTCCTACGAGCAGTACTTC	CASLGQFSYEQYF
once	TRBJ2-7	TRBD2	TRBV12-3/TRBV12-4	TGTGCCAGCAAAGCGGGAGGGCACGAGCAGTACTTC	CASKAGGHEQYF
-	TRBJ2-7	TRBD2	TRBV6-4	TGTGCCAGCAGTGACTCTTCTAGCGGGAGTTGGGACGAGCAGTACTTC	CASSDSSSGSWDEQYF
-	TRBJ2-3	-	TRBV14	TGTGCCAGCAGCCCTCCTAGCACAGATACGCAGTATTTT	CASSPPSTDTQYF
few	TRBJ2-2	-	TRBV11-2	TGTGCCAGCAGCTACTCTCCGAACACCGGGGAGCTGTTTTTT	CASSYSPNTGELFF
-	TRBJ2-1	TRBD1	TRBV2	TGTGCCAGCAGGCGGGACAGGGTAGAACATGAGCAGTTCTTC	CASRRDRVEHEQFF
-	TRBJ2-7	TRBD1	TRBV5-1	TGCGCCAGCAGGGGACAGGGCAACGAGCAGTACTTC	CASRGQGNEQYF
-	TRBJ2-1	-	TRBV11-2	TGTGCCAGCGGAGGGCTAACCTCCTACAATGAGCAGTTCTTC	CASGGLTSYNEQFF
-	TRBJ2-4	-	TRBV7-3	TGTGCCAGCAGCTTAACTGGGCACAGGTTACTAGCCAAAAACATTCAGTACTTC	CASSLTGHRLLAKNIQYF
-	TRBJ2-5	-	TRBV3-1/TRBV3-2	TGTGCCAGCAGCATGGGGGGTAACGGAGAGACCCAGTACTTC	CASSMGGNGETQYF
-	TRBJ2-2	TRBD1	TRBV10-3	TGTGCCATCAGTGAGTCGAGAGGACAGGGGGATACCGGGGAGCTGTTTTTT	CAISESRGQGDTGELFF
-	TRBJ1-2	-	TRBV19	TGTGCCAGTTCAGGGATCACAGGCTATGGCTACACCTTC	CASSGITGYGYTF
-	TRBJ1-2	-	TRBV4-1	TGCGCCAGCAGCCAAGGGGTCGGGGTAACCTATGGCTACACCTTC	CASSQGVGVTYGYTF
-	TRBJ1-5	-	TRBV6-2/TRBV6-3	TGTGCCAGCAGTACGGGGACAACTAGCAATCAGCCCCAGCATTTT	CASSTGTTSNQPQHF
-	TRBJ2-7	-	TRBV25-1	TGTGCCAGCATTGGCCCGGGGGACGGAGGAATCTACGAGCAGTACTTC	CASIGPGDGGIYEQYF
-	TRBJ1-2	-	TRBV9	TGTGCCAGCAACAAGAGGGGGTCTGGCGACTATGGCTACACCTTC	CASNKRGSGDYGYTF
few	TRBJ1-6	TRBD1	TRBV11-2	TGTGCCAGCAGCTCCAGACAGGGGGTTAATTCACCCCTCCACTTT	CASSSRQGVNSPLHF
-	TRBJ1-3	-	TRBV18	TGTGCCAGCTCACCTGTCTACTCTGGAAACACCATATATTTT	CASSPVYSGNTIYF
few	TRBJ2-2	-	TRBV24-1	TGTGCCACCAGTGCCGGGACTTCGAACACCGGGGAGCTGTTTTTT	CATSAGTSNTGELFF
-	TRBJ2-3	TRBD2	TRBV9	TGTGCCAGCAGCGTAGAAGGTGCGGGGGGGACAGATACGCAGTATTTT	CASSVEGAGGTDTQYF
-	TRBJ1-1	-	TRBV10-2	TGCGCCAGCAGTCGAGCTAACACTGAAGCTTTCTTT	CASSRANTEAFF
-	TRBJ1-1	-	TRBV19	TGTGCCAGTAGTCCACAGGGACCCCGAGCTGAAGCTTTCTTT	CASSPQGPRAEAFF
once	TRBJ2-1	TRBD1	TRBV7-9	TGTGCCAGCAGAGGACAGGGGCCCTACAATGAGCAGTTCTTC	CASRGQGPYNEQFF
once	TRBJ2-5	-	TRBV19	TGTGCCAGTAGCCAGACAGGCCAAGAGACCCAGTACTTC	CASSQTGQETQYF
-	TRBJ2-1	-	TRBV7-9	TGTGCCAGCAGCTCCTTTAGCGGTTACAATGAGCAGTTCTTC	CASSSFSGYNEQFF
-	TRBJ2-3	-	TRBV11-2	TGTGCCAGCAGCTTAGCTCTACTAGCCGGCACAGATACGCAGTATTTT	CASSLALLAGTDTQYF
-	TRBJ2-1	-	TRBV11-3	TGTGCCAGCAGCTTAGGTAGCGTAAGCAATGAGCAGTTCTTC	CASSLGSVSNEQFF
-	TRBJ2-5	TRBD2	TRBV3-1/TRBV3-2	TGTGCCAGCAGTCGCTCCAAACTAGCGGGAGACCAAGAGACCCAGTACTTC	CASSRSKLAGDQETQYF
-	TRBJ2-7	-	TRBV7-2	TGTGCCAGCAGCTTATTGTGGGACAACTCCTACGAGCAGTACTTC	CASSLLWDNSYEQYF
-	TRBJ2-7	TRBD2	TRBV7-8	TGTGCCAGCAGCTTTTCTAGCGGCTCCTACGAGCAGTACTTC	CASSFSSGSYEQYF
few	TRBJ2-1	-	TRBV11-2	TGTGCCAGCAGTCTCGGGTATAATGAGCAGTTCTTC	CASSLGYNEQFF
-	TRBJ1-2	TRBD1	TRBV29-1	TGCAGCGCTCCCCGACAGGGGTCGGGTGGCTACACCTTC	CSAPRQGSGGYTF
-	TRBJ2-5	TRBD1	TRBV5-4	TGTGCCAGCAGCCTCAGGACAGGGTCTGGGTACCAAGAGACCCAGTACTTC	CASSLRTGSGYQETQYF
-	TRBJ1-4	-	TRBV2	TGTGCCAGCAGCCCCTTAGGGCAGGGCGGCGAAAAACTGTTTTTT	CASSPLGQGGEKLFF